This is a list of T cell receptor beta chains from one sample in a study of immune characterization of retroperitoneal liposarcoma. TCRdb analysed the PCR reads with MiXCR anew, one entry per CDR3 protein. The sample lists around 19,000 distinct CDR3 sequences, approximately 35% seen once, with 6% to 7.5% in the top ten. The specimen was blood. Source of these receptors: a male donor with retroperitoneal liposarcoma. Both conserved end residues are part of each CDR3. A D gene is named only where the DNA matches it firmly. Only some rows state a clone size, as once, few, many or a class for expanded clones.

CDR3nt | CDR3aa | j_gene | v_gene | abundance | len | d_gene
TGTGCCAGCAGTGCATGGACTAGCGGGAGTTACAATGAGCAGTTCTTC | CASSAWTSGSYNEQFF | TRBJ2-1 | TRBV6-6 | NA | 16 | TRBD2
TGTGCCAGCAGCTTCGACAGGACCTGGAACACTGAAGCTTTCTTT | CASSFDRTWNTEAFF | TRBJ1-1 | TRBV11-2 | few | 15 | NA
TGTGCCAGCAGCTATGTAGGGTCAGCTTTCTTT | CASSYVGSAFF | TRBJ1-1 | TRBV11-2 | few | 11 | NA
TGTGCCAGCACGCCCAGCGGGGGGGCTTACAATGAGCAGTTCTTC | CASTPSGGAYNEQFF | TRBJ2-1 | TRBV7-2 | few | 15 | TRBD2
TGTGCCAGCAGTGACCCGGGACTAGCGGGGACTTACTCCTACAATGAGCAGTTCTTC | CASSDPGLAGTYSYNEQFF | TRBJ2-1 | TRBV6-1 | large | 19 | TRBD2
TGTGCCAGCAGGGCTCCGGGACGCAACTCCTACGAGCAGTACTTC | CASRAPGRNSYEQYF | TRBJ2-7 | TRBV11-2 | few | 15 | NA
TGCGCCAGCAGTAGGCTAGCGGTTTCCTACAATGAGCAGTACTTC | CASSRLAVSYNEQYF | TRBJ2-5 | TRBV10-2 | few | 15 | TRBD2
TGTGCCAGCAGTTTGCCCGCCGGTACAGGGTGGTACGAGCAGTTCTTC | CASSLPAGTGWYEQFF | TRBJ2-1 | TRBV6-1 | medium-sized | 16 | NA
TGTGCCAGCAGAGAATACAATGAGCAGTACTTC | CASREYNEQYF | TRBJ2-7 | TRBV6-1 | NA | 11 | NA
TGTGCCAGCAGCCTAGGGGGCGGGGGGGCCCAAGAGACCCAGTACTTC | CASSLGGGGAQETQYF | TRBJ2-5 | TRBV7-2 | many | 16 | TRBD2
TGTGCCAGCAGTGACCGGGAGTATTGGACAGTGAACACTGAAGCTTTCTTT | CASSDREYWTVNTEAFF | TRBJ1-1 | TRBV6-1 | NA | 17 | NA
TGTGCCAGCAGTTTAAGGGCAGGGGGCCTTTACGAGCAGTACTTC | CASSLRAGGLYEQYF | TRBJ2-7 | TRBV28 | few | 15 | TRBD1
TGTGCCCGCCGTGAAGCGGCAGCGGACATAGGGGTGAATGAGCAGTACTTC | CARREAAADIGVNEQYF | TRBJ2-7 | TRBV6-1 | NA | 17 | NA
TGTGCCAGCAGCCCCCGCCCCGCCCTAGCGGGGATGCAAGAGACCCAGTTCTTC | CASSPRPALAGMQETQFF | TRBJ2-1 | TRBV7-2 | NA | 18 | TRBD2
TGTGCCAGCAGTTTTCGGGCAGGTCAGTTCTTC | CASSFRAGQFF | TRBJ2-1 | TRBV12-3/TRBV12-4 | medium-sized | 11 | NA
TGTGCTAGCAGCCAGGGGGGGGGAAGCGGGATTGATGAGCAGTACTTC | CASSQGGGSGIDEQYF | TRBJ2-7 | TRBV7-7 | few | 16 | NA
TGTGCCAGCGGCAGAGGGGGACTCAATTCACCCCTCCACTTT | CASGRGGLNSPLHF | TRBJ1-6 | TRBV7-2 | once | 14 | NA
TGTGCCAGCAGTTTAACAAAATCCAGCGAGCAGTATTTC | CASSLTKSSEQYF | TRBJ2-5 | TRBV12-3/TRBV12-4 | NA | 13 | NA
TGTGCCAGCAGTCTCGGGGTCAATGGGGAGACCCAGTACTTC | CASSLGVNGETQYF | TRBJ2-5 | TRBV12-3/TRBV12-4 | many | 14 | NA
TGTGCCAGCAGTGGGGGACAGGGAGCACGTCAGCCCCAGCATTTT | CASSGGQGARQPQHF | TRBJ1-5 | TRBV6-1 | NA | 15 | TRBD1
TGTGCCAGCACCCAAGGGATAGCTCAAGAGACCCAGTACTTC | CASTQGIAQETQYF | TRBJ2-5 | TRBV11-2 | NA | 14 | NA
TGTGCCAGCAGTCCAAGACAGGGGACCTACGAGCAGTACTTC | CASSPRQGTYEQYF | TRBJ2-7 | TRBV12-3/TRBV12-4 | few | 14 | TRBD1